Detailed here is one T cell receptor beta chain. The antigen is not known. This specimen belongs to a study of OX40 agonist ivuxolimab in advanced cancers. Broader study findings: At 0.1 to 3.0 mg/kg, clonal expansion of CD4+ and CD8+ blood T cells had occurred by week 6. Low levels of normalized T-cell clonal expansion also appeared in some nonresponders. CD8+ T cells (on average) carried more expanded clones than CD4+ T cells.

The CDR3 consists of 14 residues. The V gene lost 2 bases and the J gene lost 11 bases, with 18 bases spanning the gap. Germline CDR1 and CDR2: SGHTA and FQGTGA. Here immunoSEQ multiplex PCR was the method, and the copy in TCRdb shows in-frame clones only, minus some. The top ten clones hold 1.5% to 2% of a sample with roughly 41,000 clones, about 79% of them seen once. The clonotype was recovered from an adult with an advanced solid tumor such as melanoma, head and neck, liver or kidney cancer. This sequence joins TRBV7-3 and TRBJ1-1; D perhaps matches TRBD1 (6 bases). The sequences come from CD4+ or CD8+ T cells sorted from blood, collected in a trial of the OX40 agonist ivuxolimab. CDR3 sequence (DNA): TGTGCCAGCAGCTTAGAAGGTAGACAGGCGAGTGCTTTCTTT. Translated, it gives CASSLEGRQASAFF.